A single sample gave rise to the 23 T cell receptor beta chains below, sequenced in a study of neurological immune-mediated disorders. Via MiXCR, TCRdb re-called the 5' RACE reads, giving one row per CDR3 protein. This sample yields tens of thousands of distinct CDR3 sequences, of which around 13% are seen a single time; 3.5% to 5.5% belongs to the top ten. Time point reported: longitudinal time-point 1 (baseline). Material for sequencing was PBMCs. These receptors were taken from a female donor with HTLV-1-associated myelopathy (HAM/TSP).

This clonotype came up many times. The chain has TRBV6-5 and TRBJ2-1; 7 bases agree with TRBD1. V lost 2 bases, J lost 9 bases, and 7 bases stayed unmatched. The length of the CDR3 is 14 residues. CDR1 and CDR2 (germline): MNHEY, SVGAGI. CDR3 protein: CASSYIFGDSEQFF. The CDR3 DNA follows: TGTGCCAGCAGTTACATTTTTGGGGACAGTGAGCAGTTCTTC.

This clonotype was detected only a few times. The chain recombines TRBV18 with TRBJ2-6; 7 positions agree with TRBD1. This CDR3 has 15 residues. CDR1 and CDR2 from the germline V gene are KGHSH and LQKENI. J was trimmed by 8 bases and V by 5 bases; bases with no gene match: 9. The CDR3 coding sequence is TGTGCCAGCTCAGTGACAGGGAAATCCACCAACGTCCTGACTTTC. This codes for CASSVTGKSTNVLTF. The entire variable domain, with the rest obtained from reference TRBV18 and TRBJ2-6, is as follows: NAGVMQNPRHLVRRRGQEARLRCSPMKGHSHVYWYRQLPEEGLKFMVYLQKENIIDESGMPKERFSAEFPKEGPSILRIQQVVRGDSAAYFCASSVTGKSTNVLTFGAGSRLTVL.

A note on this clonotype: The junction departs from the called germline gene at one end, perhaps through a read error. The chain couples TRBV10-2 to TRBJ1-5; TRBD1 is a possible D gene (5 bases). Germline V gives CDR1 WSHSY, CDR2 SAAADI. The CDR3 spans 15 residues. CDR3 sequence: CASSEKGWCNQPQHF. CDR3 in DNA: TGCGCCAGCAGTGAGAAGGGGTGGTGCAATCAGCCACAGCATTTT.

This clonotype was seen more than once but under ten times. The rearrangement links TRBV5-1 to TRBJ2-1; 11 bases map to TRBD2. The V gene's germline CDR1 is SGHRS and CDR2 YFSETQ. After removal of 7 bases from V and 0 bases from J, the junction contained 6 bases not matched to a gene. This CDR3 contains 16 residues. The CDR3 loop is CASLAGGSFSYNEQFF. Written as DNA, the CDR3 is TGCGCCAGCCTAGCGGGGGGTTCCTTCTCCTACAATGAGCAGTTCTTC.

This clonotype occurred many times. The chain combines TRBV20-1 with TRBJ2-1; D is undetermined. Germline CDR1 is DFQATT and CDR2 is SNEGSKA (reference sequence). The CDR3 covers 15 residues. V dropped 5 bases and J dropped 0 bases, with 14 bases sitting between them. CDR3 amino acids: CSAFDGSTSYNEQFF. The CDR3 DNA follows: TGCAGTGCTTTTGACGGTTCAACCTCCTACAATGAGCAGTTCTTC.

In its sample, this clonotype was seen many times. CDR3 nucleotides: TGTGCCAGCAGCTTAGGGACGGGTGTGACCTACGAGCAGTACTTC. Its translation: CASSLGTGVTYEQYF. The J gene is TRBJ2-7, the V gene TRBV7-9, with D uncertain. Trimming pared 1 base from V and 2 bases from J, leaving 12 bases between. CDR3 size: 15 residues. Germline V gene sequence: CDR1 SEHNR, CDR2 FQNEAQ (reference sequence).

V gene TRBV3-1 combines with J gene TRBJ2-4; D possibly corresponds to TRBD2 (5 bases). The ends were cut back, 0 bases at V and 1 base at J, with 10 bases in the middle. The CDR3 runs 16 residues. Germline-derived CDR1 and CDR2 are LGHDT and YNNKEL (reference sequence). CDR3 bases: TGTGCCAGCAGCCAAGAAGTCCCGGGGGCCAAAAACATTCAGTACTTC. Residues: CASSQEVPGAKNIQYF.

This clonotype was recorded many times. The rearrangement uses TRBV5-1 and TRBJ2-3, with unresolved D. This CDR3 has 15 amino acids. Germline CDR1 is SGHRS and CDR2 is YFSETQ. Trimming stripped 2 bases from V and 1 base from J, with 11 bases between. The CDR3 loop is CASSFMGSGTDTQYF. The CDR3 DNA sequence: TGCGCCAGCAGCTTCATGGGTTCTGGCACAGATACGCAGTATTTT.

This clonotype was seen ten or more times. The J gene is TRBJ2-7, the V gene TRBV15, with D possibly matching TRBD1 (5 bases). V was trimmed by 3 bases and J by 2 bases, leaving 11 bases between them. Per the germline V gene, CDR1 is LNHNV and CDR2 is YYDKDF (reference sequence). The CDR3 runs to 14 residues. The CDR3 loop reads CATSSADRAYEQYF. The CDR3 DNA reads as TGTGCCACCAGCAGTGCCGACAGAGCCTACGAGCAGTACTTC.

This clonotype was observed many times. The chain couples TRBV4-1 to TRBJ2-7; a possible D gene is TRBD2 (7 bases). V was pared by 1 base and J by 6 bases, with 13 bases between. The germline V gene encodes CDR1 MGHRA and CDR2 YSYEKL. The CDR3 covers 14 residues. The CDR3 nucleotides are TGCGCCAGCAGCCAAGCTCCGGGGGGCCTCGAGCAGTACTTC. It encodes CASSQAPGGLEQYF.

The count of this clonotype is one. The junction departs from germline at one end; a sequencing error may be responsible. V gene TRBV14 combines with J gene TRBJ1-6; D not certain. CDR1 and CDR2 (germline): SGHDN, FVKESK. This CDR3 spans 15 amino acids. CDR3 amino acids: CASGAEMSRNSPLHF. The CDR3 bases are TGTGCCAGCGGCGCAGAGATGAGTCGTAATTCTCCCCTCCACTTT.

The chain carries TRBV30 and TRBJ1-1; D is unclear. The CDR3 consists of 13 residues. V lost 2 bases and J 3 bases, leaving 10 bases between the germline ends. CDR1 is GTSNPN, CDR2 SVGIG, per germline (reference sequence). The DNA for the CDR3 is TGTGCCTGGAGTCTTAGGGAGGACACTGAAGCTTTCTTT. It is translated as CAWSLREDTEAFF.

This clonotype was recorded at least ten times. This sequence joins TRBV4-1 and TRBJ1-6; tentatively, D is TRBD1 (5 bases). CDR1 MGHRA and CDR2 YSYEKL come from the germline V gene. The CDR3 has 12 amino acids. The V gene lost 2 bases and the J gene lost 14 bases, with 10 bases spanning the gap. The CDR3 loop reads CASSQPGSALHF. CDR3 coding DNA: TGCGCCAGCAGCCAACCAGGGTCAGCCCTCCACTTT.

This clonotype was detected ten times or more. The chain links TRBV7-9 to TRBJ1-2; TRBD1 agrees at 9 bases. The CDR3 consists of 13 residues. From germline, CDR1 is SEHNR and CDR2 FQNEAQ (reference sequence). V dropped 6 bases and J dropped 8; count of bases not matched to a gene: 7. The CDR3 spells CASRDNRGQGYTF. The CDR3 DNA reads TGTGCCAGCAGGGACAACAGGGGGCAAGGCTACACCTTC.

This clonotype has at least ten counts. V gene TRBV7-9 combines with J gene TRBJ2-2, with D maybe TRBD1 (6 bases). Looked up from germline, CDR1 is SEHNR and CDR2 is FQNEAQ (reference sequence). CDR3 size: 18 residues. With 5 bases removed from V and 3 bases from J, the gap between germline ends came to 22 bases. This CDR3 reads CASSQHNREGVDTGELFF. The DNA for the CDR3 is TGTGCCAGCAGCCAGCACAACAGGGAAGGGGTCGACACCGGGGAGCTGTTTTTT. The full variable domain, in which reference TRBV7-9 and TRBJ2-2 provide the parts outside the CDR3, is DTGVSQNPRHKITKRGQNVTFRCDPISEHNRLYWYRQTLGQGPEFLTYFQNEAQLEKSRLLSDRFSAERPKGSFSTLEIQRTEQGDSAMYLCASSQHNREGVDTGELFFGEGSRLTVL.

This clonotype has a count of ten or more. The CDR3, as DNA: TGTGCCAGCAGCTTTGGCTTGGGGGAGCGTCAGCCCCAGCATTTT. Residues: CASSFGLGERQPQHF. The chain links TRBV7-2 to TRBJ1-5; a possible D gene is TRBD1 (5 bases). V lost 3 bases to trimming and J lost 6 bases, with 15 bases between them. The CDR3 runs to 15 residues. Looked up from germline, CDR1 is SGHTA and CDR2 is FQGNSA.

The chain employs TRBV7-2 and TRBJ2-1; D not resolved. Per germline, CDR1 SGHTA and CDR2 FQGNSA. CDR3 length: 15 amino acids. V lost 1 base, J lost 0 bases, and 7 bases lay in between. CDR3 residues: CASSLELSSYNEQFF. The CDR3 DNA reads TGTGCCAGCAGCTTAGAGCTAAGCTCCTACAATGAGCAGTTCTTC.

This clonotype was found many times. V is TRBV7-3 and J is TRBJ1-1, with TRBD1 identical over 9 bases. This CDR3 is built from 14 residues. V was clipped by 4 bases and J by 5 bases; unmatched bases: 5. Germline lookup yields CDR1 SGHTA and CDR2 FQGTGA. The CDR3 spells CASSSTGGWTEAFF. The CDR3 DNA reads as TGTGCCAGCAGCTCCACAGGGGGCTGGACTGAAGCTTTCTTT.

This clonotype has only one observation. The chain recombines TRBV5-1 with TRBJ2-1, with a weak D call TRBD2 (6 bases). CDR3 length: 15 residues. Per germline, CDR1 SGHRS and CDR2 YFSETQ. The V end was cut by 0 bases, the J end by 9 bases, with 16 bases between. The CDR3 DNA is TGCGCCAGCAGCTTGGCCCGGCACGGAGGGTCTGAGCAGTTCTTC. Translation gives CASSLARHGGSEQFF.

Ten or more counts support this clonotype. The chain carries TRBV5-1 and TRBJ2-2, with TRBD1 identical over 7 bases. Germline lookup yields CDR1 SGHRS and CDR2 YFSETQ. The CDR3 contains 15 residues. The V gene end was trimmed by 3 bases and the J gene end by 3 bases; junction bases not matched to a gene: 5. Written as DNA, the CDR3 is TGCGCCAGCAGCTCTGATCAGGGGGACACCGGGGAGCTGTTTTTT. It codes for CASSSDQGDTGELFF.

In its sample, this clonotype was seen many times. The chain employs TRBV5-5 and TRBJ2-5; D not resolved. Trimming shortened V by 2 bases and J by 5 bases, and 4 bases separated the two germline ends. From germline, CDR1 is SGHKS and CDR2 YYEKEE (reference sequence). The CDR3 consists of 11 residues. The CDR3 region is CASSLVETQYF. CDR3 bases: TGTGCCAGCAGCTTAGTGGAGACCCAGTACTTC.

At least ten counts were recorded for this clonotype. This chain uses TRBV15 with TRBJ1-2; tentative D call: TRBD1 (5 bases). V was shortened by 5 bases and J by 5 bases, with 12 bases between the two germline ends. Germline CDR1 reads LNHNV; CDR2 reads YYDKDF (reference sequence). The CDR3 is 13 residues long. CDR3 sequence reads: CATSEARAYGYTF. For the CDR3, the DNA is TGTGCCACCAGCGAAGCCAGGGCTTATGGCTACACCTTC.

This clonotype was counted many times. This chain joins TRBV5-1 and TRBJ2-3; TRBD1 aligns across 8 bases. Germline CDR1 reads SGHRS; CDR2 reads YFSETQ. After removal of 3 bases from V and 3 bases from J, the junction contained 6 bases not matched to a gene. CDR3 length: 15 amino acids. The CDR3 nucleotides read TGCGCCAGCAGCTCAACCGGGACAGGTACAGATACGCAGTATTTT. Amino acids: CASSSTGTGTDTQYF.